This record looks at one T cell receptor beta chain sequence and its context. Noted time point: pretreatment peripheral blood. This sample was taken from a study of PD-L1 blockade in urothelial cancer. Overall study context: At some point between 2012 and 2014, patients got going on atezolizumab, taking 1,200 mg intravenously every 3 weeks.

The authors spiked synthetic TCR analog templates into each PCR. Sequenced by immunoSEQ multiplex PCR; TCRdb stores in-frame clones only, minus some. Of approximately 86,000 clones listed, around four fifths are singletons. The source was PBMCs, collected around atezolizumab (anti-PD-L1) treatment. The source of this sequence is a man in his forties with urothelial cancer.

The CDR3 region has the DNA TGTGCCAGCAGTTACTCCACAGGGGCTGGGGCCAACGTCCTGACTTTC. This encodes CASSYSTGAGANVLTF. The chain joins TRBV6-5 to TRBJ2-6, with 7 bases aligning to TRBD1. The CDR3 sequence is 16 residues long. The V gene's germline CDR1 is MNHEY and CDR2 SVGAGI. The J segment lost 2 bases and the V segment lost 0 bases, leaving 1 base of the junction unmatched.